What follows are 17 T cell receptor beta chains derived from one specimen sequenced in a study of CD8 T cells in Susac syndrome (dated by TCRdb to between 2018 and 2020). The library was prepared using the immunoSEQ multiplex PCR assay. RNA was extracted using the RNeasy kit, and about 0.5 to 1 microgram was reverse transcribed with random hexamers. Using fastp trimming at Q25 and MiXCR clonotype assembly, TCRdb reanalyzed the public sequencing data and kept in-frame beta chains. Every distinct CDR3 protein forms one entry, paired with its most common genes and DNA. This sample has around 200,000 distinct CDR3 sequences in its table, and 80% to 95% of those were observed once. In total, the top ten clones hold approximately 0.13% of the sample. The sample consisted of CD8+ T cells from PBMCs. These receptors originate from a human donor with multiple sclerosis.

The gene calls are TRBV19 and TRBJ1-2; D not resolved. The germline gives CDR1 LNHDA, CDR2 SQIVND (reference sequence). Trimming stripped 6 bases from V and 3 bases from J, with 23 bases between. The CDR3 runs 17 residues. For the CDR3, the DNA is TGTGCCAGTAGCCTACGCCCCGGTGGAGAGTGGGACTATGGCTACACCTTC. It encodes CASSLRPGGEWDYGYTF.

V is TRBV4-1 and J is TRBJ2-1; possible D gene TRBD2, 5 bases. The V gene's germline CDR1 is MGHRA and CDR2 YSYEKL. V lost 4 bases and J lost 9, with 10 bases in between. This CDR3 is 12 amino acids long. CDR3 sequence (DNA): TGCGCCAGCAGCCCATTCGAGGGTGAGCAGTTCTTC. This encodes CASSPFEGEQFF.

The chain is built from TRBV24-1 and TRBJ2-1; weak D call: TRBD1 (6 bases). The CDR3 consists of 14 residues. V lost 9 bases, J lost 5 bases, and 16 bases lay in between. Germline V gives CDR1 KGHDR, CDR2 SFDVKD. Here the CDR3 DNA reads TGTGCCACCGCCCCGGGACAAGGAGACAATGAGCAGTTCTTC. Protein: CATAPGQGDNEQFF.

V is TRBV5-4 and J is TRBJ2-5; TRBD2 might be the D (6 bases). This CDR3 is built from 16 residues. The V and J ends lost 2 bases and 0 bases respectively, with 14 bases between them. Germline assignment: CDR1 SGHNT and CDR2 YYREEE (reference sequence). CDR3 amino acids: CASSFLRLDHQETQYF. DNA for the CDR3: TGTGCCAGCAGCTTTCTCAGACTAGACCACCAAGAGACCCAGTACTTC.

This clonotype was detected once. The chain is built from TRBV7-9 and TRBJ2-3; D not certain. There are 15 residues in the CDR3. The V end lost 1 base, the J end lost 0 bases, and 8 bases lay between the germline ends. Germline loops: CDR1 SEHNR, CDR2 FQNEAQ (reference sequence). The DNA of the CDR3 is TGTGCCAGCAGCTTAGGACTGCTTAGCACAGATACGCAGTATTTT. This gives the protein CASSLGLLSTDTQYF.

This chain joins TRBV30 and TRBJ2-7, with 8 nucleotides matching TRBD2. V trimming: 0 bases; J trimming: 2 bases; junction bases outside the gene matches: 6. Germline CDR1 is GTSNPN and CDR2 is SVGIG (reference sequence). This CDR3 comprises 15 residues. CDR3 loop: CAWSVFGGGPYEQYF. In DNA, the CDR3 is TGTGCCTGGAGTGTATTTGGCGGGGGGCCCTACGAGCAGTACTTC.

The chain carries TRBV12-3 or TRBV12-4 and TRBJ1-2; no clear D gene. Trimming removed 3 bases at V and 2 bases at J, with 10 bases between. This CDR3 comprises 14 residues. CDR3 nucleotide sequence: TGTGCCAGCAGTTTTCACGCACAGAACTATGGCTACACCTTC. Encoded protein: CASSFHAQNYGYTF.

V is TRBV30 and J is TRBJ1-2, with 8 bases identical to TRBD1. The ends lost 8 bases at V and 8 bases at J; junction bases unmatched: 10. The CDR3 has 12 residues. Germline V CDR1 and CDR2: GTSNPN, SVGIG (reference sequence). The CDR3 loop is CASSETGEGYTF. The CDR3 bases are TGTGCCAGCTCCGAGACAGGGGAAGGCTACACCTTC.

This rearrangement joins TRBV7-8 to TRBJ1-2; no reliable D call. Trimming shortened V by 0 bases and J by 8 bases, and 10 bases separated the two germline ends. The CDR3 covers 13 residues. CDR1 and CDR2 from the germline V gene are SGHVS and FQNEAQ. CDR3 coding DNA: TGTGCCAGCAGCTTAGCCGAGGGAGGGGGCTACACCTTC. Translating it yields CASSLAEGGGYTF.

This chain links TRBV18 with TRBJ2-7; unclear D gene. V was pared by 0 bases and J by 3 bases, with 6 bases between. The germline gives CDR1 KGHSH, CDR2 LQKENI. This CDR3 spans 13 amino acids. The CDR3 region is CASSPPTGYEQYF. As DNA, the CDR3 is TGTGCCAGCTCACCACCGACCGGCTACGAGCAGTACTTC.

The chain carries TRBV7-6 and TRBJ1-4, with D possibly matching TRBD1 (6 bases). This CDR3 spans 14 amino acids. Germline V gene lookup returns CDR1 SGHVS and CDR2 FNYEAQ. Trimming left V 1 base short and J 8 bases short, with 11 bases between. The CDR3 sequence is CASSLEGGGEKLFF. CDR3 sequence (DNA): TGTGCCAGCAGCTTAGAAGGGGGAGGCGAAAAACTGTTTTTT.

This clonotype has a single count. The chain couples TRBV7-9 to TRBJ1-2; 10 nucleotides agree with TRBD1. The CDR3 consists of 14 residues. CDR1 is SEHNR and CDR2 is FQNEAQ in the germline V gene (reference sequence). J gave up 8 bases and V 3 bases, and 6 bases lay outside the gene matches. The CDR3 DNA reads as TGTGCCAGCAGCTTCTCCGGGACAGGGGACGGCTACACCTTC. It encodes CASSFSGTGDGYTF.

The CDR3: CASSSGVYQPQHF. Written as DNA, the CDR3 is TGTGCCAGCAGTTCTGGGGTTTATCAGCCCCAGCATTTT. The chain joins TRBV6-5 to TRBJ1-5; D not resolved. Germline-derived CDR1 and CDR2 are MNHEY and SVGAGI. CDR3 length: 13 residues. V dropped 4 bases and J dropped 5 bases, with 9 bases sitting between them.

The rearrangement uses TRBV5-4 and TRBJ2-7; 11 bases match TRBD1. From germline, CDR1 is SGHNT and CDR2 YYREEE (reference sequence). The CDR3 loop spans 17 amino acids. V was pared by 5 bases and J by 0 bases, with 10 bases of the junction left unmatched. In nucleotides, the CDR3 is TGTGCCAGCAGTTCTACCCTGGACAGGGGGCCCTCCTACGAGCAGTACTTC. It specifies CASSSTLDRGPSYEQYF. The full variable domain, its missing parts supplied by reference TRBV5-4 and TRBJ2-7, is ETGVTQSPTHLIKTRGQQVTLRCSSQSGHNTVSWYQQALGQGPQFIFQYYREEENGRGNFPPRFSGLQFPNYSSELNVNALELDDSALYLCASSSTLDRGPSYEQYFGPGTRLTVT.

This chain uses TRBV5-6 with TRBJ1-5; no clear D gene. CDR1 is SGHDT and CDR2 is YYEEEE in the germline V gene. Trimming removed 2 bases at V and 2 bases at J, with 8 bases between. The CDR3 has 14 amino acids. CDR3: CASSLGYGNQPQHF. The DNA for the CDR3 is TGTGCCAGCAGCTTAGGGTACGGCAATCAGCCCCAGCATTTT.

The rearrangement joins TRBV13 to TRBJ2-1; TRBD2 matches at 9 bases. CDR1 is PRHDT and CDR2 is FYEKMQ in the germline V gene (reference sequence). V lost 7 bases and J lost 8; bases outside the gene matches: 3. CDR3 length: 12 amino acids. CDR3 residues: CASKLAGYEQFF. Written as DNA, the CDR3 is TGTGCCAGCAAACTAGCGGGTTATGAGCAGTTCTTC.

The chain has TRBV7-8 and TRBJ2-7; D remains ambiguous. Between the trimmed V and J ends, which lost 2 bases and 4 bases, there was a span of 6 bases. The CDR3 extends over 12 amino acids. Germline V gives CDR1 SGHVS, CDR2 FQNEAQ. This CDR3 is CASSLNAYEQYF. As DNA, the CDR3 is TGTGCCAGCAGCTTAAATGCTTACGAGCAGTACTTC.